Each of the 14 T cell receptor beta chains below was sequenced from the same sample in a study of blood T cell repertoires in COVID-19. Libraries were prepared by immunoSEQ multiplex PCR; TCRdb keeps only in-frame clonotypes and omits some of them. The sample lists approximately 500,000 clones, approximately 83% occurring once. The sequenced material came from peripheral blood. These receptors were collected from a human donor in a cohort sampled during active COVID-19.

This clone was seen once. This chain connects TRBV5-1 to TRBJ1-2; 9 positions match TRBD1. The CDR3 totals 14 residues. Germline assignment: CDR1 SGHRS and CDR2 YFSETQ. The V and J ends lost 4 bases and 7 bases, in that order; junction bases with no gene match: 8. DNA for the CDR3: TGCGCCAGCAGCCCACAGGGGGCTTATAGTGGCTACACCTTC. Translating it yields CASSPQGAYSGYTF.

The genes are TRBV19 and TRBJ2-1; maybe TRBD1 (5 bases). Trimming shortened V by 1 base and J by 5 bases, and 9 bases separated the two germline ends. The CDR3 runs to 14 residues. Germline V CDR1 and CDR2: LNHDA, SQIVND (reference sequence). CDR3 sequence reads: CASSIVGANNEQFF. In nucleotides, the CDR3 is TGTGCCAGTAGTATAGTAGGGGCTAACAATGAGCAGTTCTTC.

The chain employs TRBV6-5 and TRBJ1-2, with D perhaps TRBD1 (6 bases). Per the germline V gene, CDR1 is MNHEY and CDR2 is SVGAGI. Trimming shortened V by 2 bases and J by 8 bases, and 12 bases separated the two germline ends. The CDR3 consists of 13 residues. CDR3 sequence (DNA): TGTGCCAGCAGTTACGGGGGCCTTCGGGGCTACACCTTC. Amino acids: CASSYGGLRGYTF.

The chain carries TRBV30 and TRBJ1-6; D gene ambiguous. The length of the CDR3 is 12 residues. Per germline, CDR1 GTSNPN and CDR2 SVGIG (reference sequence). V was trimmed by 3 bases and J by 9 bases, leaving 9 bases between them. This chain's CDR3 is CAWRRAASPLHF. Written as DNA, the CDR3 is TGTGCCTGGAGGAGGGCCGCTTCACCCCTCCACTTT. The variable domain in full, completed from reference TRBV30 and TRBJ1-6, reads SQTIHQWPATLVQPVGSPLSLECTVEGTSNPNLYWYRQAAGRGLQLLFYSVGIGQISSEVPQNLSASRPQDRQFILSSKKLLLSDSGFYLCAWRRAASPLHFGNGTRLTVT.

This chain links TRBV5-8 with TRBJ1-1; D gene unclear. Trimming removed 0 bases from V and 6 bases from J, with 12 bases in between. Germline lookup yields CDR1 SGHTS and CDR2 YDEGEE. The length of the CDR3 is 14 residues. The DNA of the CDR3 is TGTGCCAGCAGCTTGGAAAGACAAGCAGCTGAAGCTTTCTTT. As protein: CASSLERQAAEAFF.

For the CDR3, the DNA is TGTGCCAGCAGCTTAGCACTAGCGGGAGAGGATACGCAGTATTTT. Its translation: CASSLALAGEDTQYF. V and J are TRBV7-9 and TRBJ2-3, with TRBD2 matching 11 bases. The CDR3 contains 15 residues. Germline trimming cut 0 bases from V and 6 bases from J; bases unmatched to any gene: 2. The germline CDR1 and CDR2 sequences are SEHNR and FQNEAQ (reference sequence).

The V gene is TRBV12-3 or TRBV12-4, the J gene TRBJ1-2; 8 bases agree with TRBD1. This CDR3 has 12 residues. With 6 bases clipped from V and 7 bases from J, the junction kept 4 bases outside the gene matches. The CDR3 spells CASRKTGAGYTF. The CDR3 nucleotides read TGTGCCAGCAGGAAGACAGGGGCTGGCTACACCTTC.

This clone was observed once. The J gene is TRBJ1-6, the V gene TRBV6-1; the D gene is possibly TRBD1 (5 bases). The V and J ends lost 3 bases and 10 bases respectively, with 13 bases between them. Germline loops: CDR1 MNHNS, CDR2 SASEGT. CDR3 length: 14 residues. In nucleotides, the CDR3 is TGTGCCAGCAGTGATTTAGGTGGGGGGTCACCCCTCCACTTT. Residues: CASSDLGGGSPLHF.

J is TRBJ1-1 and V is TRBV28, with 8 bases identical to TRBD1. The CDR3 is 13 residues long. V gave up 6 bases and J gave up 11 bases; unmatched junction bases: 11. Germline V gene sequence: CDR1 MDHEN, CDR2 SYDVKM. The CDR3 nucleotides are TGTGCCAGCAGACGGACAGGGACGGGTGGGGCTTTCTTT. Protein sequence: CASRRTGTGGAFF.

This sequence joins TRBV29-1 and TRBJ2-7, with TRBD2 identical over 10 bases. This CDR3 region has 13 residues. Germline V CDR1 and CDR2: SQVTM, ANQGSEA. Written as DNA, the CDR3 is TGCAGGCTCAAGAGCGGGAGGGCCCACGAGCAGTACTTC. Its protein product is CRLKSGRAHEQYF.

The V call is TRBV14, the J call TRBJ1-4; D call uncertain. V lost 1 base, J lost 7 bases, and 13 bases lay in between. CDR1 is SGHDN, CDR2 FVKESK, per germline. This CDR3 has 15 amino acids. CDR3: CASSQVGWSGEKLFF. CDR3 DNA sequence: TGTGCCAGCAGCCAAGTGGGTTGGAGTGGTGAAAAACTGTTTTTT.

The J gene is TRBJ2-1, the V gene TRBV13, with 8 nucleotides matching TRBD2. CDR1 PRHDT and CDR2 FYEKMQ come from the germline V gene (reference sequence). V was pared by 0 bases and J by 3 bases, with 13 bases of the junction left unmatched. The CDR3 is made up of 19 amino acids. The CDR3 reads CASSLGWGTKLAVYNEQFF. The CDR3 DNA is TGTGCCAGCAGCTTAGGCTGGGGAACTAAACTAGCGGTCTACAATGAGCAGTTCTTC.

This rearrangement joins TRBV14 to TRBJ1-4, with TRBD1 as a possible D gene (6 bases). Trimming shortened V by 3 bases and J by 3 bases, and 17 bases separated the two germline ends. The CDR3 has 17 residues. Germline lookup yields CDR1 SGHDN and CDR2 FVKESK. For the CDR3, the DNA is TGTGCCAGCAGCCATCTCCCGGGCAGGGGCTCTAATGAAAAACTGTTTTTT. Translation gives CASSHLPGRGSNEKLFF.

The CDR3 region has the DNA TGTGCCAGCAGCTTCGGGACTAGCGGGTTACCATACAATGAGCAGTTCTTC. Translated, it gives CASSFGTSGLPYNEQFF. The genes are TRBV11-2 and TRBJ2-1; 12 bases fit TRBD2. The length of the CDR3 is 17 residues. V gave up 3 bases and J gave up 4 bases; unmatched junction bases: 7. Germline CDR1 is SGHAT and CDR2 is FQNNGV.